The 9 T cell receptor beta chains below were found in one sample sequenced in a study of shared clonotypes between healthy human individuals. Libraries were prepared by immunoSEQ multiplex PCR; TCRdb keeps only in-frame clonotypes and omits some of them. The sample lists over 2 million clones, roughly 94% occurring once. Sample: naive CD4+ T cells sorted from blood. Subset noted: CD45RA+ positively selected. Receptors were obtained from a man aged 18-30 years in good health.

V gene TRBV7-8 combines with J gene TRBJ2-7; TRBD2 matches 8 bases. This CDR3 is 14 amino acids long. CDR1 and CDR2 (germline): SGHVS, FQNEAQ. The ends lost 7 bases at V and 7 bases at J; junction bases unmatched: 12. This CDR3 is CASTNPGGSGEQYF. In DNA form, the CDR3 reads TGTGCCAGCACCAATCCGGGAGGGTCTGGAGAGCAGTACTTC. Supplemented by reference TRBV7-8 and TRBJ2-7, the full variable domain reads GAGVSQSPRYKVAKRGQDVALRCDPISGHVSLFWYQQALGQGPEFLTYFQNEAQLDKSGLPSDRFFAERPEGSVSTLKIQRTQQEDSAVYLCASTNPGGSGEQYFGPGTRLTVT.

This clone has only one observation. V usage is TRBV6-6 and J usage is TRBJ1-6; 7 nucleotides match TRBD1. Germline values: CDR1 MNHNY, CDR2 SVGAGI (reference sequence). The CDR3 sequence is 16 residues long. The V segment lost 7 bases and the J segment 3 bases; nucleotides outside the gene matches: 9. As DNA, the CDR3 is TGTGCCAGCACCACTACAGGGGCCGGCTATAATTCACCCCTCCACTTT. Protein sequence: CASTTTGAGYNSPLHF.

About this clone: Other nucleotide sequences from this sample produce the same CDR3. The chain uses TRBV2 and TRBJ1-5; tentatively, D is TRBD1 (6 bases). The CDR3 has 13 residues. Germline V gene sequence: CDR1 SNHLY, CDR2 FYNNEI. Between the trimmed V and J ends, which lost 6 bases and 1 base, there was a span of 7 bases. The CDR3 DNA is TGTGCCAGCAGGAGGGGGAGCAATCAGCCCCAGCATTTT. As protein: CASRRGSNQPQHF.

CDR3: CAWSFARSFGRYSNQPQHF. CDR3 coding DNA: TGTGCCTGGAGTTTCGCTAGGAGCTTTGGGAGATATAGCAATCAGCCCCAGCATTTT. V gene TRBV30 combines with J gene TRBJ1-5, with D unresolved. CDR3 size: 19 residues. Per germline, CDR1 GTSNPN and CDR2 SVGIG (reference sequence). Trimming left V 2 bases short and J 0 bases short, with 23 bases between.

The CDR3 DNA follows: TGTGCCAGCAGGCGGTATAATGAAAAACTGTTTTTT. Translating gives CASRRYNEKLFF. The chain links TRBV27 to TRBJ1-4; D is ambiguous. V lost 6 bases to trimming and J lost 4 bases, with 6 bases between them. The germline CDR1 and CDR2 sequences are MNHEY and SMNVEV (reference sequence). The CDR3 is made up of 12 amino acids. The full variable domain, in which reference TRBV27 and TRBJ1-4 provide the parts outside the CDR3, is EAQVTQNPRYLITVTGKKLTVTCSQNMNHEYMSWYRQDPGLGLRQIYYSMNVEVTDKGDVPEGYKVSRKEKRNFPLILESPSPNQTSLYFCASRRYNEKLFFGSGTQLSVL.

The V and J genes are TRBV5-1 and TRBJ1-1, with TRBD1 as a possible D gene (5 bases). The CDR3 covers 17 residues. Looked up from germline, CDR1 is SGHRS and CDR2 is YFSETQ. Trimming stripped 2 bases from V and 2 bases from J, with 19 bases between. The CDR3 loop is CASSLGTLPPTNTEAFF. For the CDR3, the DNA is TGCGCCAGCAGCTTAGGGACGCTTCCACCCACAAACACTGAAGCTTTCTTT.

The chain combines TRBV5-4 with TRBJ1-2; 7 nucleotides agree with TRBD1. The germline gives CDR1 SGHNT, CDR2 YYREEE (reference sequence). After removal of 0 bases from V and 3 bases from J, the junction contained 2 bases not matched to a gene. The CDR3 loop spans 14 amino acids. CDR3 sequence reads: CASSLAGGDYGYTF. DNA for the CDR3: TGTGCCAGCAGCTTGGCAGGGGGGGACTATGGCTACACCTTC.

This clone came up a few times. This sequence joins TRBV11-3 and TRBJ2-5; tentatively, D is TRBD1 (5 bases). The tail of the sequence fits TRBJ2-7 better, so the J call may be wrong. Germline CDR1 reads SGHNT; CDR2 reads YENEEA. This CDR3 spans 14 amino acids. CDR3 DNA: TGTGCCAGCAGCTTAGCCGGACACTATTACGAGCAGTACTTC. This sequence encodes CASSLAGHYYEQYF.

The chain joins TRBV9 to TRBJ2-6; no firm D call. This CDR3 region has 15 residues. Deletions cut 3 bases from V and 0 bases from J, with 7 bases between. Germline lookup yields CDR1 SGDLS and CDR2 YYNGEE. As DNA, the CDR3 is TGTGCCAGCAGCGGTATAAGCTCTGGGGCCAACGTCCTGACTTTC. Amino acids: CASSGISSGANVLTF.